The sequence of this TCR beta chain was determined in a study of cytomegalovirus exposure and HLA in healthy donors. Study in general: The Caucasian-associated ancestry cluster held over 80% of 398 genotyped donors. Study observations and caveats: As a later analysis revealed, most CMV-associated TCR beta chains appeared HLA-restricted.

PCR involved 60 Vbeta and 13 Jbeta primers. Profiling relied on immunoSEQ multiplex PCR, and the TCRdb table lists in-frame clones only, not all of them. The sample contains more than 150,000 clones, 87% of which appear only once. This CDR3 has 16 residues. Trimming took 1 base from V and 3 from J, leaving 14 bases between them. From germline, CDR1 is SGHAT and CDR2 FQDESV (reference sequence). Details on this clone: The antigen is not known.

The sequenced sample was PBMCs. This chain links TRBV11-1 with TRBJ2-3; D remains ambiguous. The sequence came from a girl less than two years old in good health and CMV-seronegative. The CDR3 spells CASSLGVTSRTDTQYF. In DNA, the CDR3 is TGTGCCAGCAGCTTAGGTGTAACTTCGAGGACAGATACGCAGTATTTT.